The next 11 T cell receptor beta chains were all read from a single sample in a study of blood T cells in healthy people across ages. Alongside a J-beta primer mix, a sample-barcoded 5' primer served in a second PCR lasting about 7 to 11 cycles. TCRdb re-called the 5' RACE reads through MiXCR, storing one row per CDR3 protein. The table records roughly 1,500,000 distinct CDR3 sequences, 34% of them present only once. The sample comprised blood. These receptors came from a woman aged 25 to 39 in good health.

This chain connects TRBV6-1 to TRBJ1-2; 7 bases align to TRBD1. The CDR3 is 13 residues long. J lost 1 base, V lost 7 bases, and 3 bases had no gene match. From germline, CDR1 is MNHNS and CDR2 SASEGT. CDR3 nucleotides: TGTGCCAGCACGGGACAGAATAACTATGGCTACACCTTC. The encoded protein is CASTGQNNYGYTF.

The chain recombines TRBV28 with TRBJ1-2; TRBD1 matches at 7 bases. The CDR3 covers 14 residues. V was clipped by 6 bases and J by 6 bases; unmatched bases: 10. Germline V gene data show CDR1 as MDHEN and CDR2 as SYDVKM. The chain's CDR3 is CASSRRNRGHGYTF. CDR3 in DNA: TGTGCCAGCAGCAGGAGGAACAGGGGACATGGCTACACCTTC.

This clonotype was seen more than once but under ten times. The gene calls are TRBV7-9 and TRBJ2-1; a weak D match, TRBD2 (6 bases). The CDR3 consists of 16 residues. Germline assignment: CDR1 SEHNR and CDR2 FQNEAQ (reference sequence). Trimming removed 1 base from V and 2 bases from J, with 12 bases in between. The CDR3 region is CASSLGLARAYNEQFF. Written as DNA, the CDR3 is TGTGCCAGCAGCTTAGGGCTAGCGAGAGCCTACAATGAGCAGTTCTTC.

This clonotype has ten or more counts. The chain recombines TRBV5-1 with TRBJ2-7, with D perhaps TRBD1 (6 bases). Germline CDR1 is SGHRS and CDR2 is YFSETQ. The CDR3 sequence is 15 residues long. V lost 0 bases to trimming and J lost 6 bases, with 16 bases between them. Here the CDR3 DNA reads TGCGCCAGCAGCTTGGGGCGGACAGTAGTCGCCGAGCAGTACTTC. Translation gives CASSLGRTVVAEQYF.

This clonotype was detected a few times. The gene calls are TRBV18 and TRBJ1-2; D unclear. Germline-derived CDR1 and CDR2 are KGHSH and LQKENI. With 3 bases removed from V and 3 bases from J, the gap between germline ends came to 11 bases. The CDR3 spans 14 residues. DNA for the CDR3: TGTGCCAGCTCACCGACTAGCAGTGACTATGGCTACACCTTC. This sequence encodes CASSPTSSDYGYTF.

Here the CDR3 reads CASSLWGQLITGYTF. CDR3 DNA sequence: TGTGCCAGCAGCTTGTGGGGACAGCTAATTACTGGCTACACCTTC. The gene calls are TRBV5-6 and TRBJ1-2; 7 bases line up with TRBD1. Trimming took 1 base from V and 7 from J; bases not matched to a gene: 10. From germline, CDR1 is SGHDT and CDR2 YYEEEE. CDR3 length: 15 amino acids.

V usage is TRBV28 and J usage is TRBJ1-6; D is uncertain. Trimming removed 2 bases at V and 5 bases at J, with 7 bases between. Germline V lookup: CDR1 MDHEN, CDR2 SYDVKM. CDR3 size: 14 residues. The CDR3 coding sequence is TGTGCCAGCAGTTTAATCGGTGATAATTCACCCCTCCACTTT. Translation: CASSLIGDNSPLHF.

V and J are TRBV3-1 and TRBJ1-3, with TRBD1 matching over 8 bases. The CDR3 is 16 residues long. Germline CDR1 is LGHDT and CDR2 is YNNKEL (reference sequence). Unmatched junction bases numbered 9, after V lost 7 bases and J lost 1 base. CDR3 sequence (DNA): TGTGCCAGCACCCCGGGACAGGCGCTTTCTGGAAACACCATATATTTT. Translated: CASTPGQALSGNTIYF.

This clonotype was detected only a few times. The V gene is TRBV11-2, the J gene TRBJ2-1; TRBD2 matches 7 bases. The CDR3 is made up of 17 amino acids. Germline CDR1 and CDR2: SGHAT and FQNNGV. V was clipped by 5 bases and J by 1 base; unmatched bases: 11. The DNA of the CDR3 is TGTGCCAGCAGCCTACTCCCGCAGCGGGATTCCTACAATGAGCAGTTCTTC. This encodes CASSLLPQRDSYNEQFF.

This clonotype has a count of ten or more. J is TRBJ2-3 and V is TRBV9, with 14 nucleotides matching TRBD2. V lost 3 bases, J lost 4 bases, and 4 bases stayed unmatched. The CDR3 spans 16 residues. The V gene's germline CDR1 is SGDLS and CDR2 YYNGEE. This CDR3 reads CASSAGTSGSSDTQYF. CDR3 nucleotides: TGTGCCAGCAGCGCCGGGACTAGCGGGAGCTCAGATACGCAGTATTTT. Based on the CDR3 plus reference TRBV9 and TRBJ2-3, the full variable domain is DSGVTQTPKHLITATGQRVTLRCSPRSGDLSVYWYQQSLDQGLQFLIQYYNGEERAKGNILERFSAQQFPDLHSELNLSSLELGDSALYFCASSAGTSGSSDTQYFGPGTRLTVL.

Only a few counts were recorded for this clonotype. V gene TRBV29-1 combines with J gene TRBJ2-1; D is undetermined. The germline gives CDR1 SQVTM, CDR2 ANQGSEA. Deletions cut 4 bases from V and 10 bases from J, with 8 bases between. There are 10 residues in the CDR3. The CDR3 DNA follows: TGCAGCGTTGGGGCTTTAGAGCAGTTCTTC. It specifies CSVGALEQFF.